The 11 T cell receptor beta chains in this list originate from one sample, sequenced in a study of T cell repertoires in cytomegalovirus infection. MiXCR, run by TCRdb on the reads, gives a single entry per CDR3 protein. The top ten clones hold 24% of a sample with approximately 500,000 distinct CDR3 sequences, approximately 15% of them seen once. What was sequenced was CD8+ T cells from PBMCs. Every receptor here comes from a human donor in good health (CMV status not recorded). Some clones in this sample may be carry-over from other donors' samples.

V gene TRBV9 combines with J gene TRBJ1-1; D gene unclear. Germline loops: CDR1 SGDLS, CDR2 YYNGEE. The CDR3 consists of 10 residues. The germline V and J ends were trimmed by 7 bases and 6 bases, with 7 bases remaining between them. The CDR3 DNA sequence: TGTGCCAGCGGTTCCCCTGAAGCTTTCTTT. This gives the protein CASGSPEAFF.

This clonotype was recorded at least ten times. The chain joins TRBV12-5 to TRBJ1-1; a possible D gene is TRBD1 (5 bases). Germline V gene lookup returns CDR1 LGHNT and CDR2 FRNRAP. The germline V and J ends were trimmed by 7 bases and 4 bases, with 16 bases remaining between them. The CDR3 has 14 amino acids. The CDR3 nucleotides are TGTGCTAGTGCCCTCCTACAGGACCCCACTGAAGCTTTCTTT. Protein product: CASALLQDPTEAFF.

The chain employs TRBV27 and TRBJ2-7, with 11 bases that match TRBD2. The trim removed 0 bases at V and 0 bases at J, leaving 7 bases unmatched. CDR1 and CDR2 (germline): MNHEY, SMNVEV (reference sequence). CDR3 length: 18 amino acids. CDR3 bases: TGTGCCAGCAGTTTATCGGGACTAGCGGAACCGAACTCCTACGAGCAGTACTTC. Its translation is CASSLSGLAEPNSYEQYF.

The rearrangement links TRBV6-5 to TRBJ2-3; a weak D match, TRBD1 (5 bases). V shed 4 bases and J shed 2 bases, with 16 bases lying between them. Looked up from germline, CDR1 is MNHEY and CDR2 is SVGAGI. The CDR3 sequence is 16 residues long. CDR3 amino acids: CASSFAGKESTDTQYF. CDR3 in DNA: TGTGCCAGCAGTTTCGCAGGGAAGGAGTCCACAGATACGCAGTATTTT.

This clonotype was observed a few times. The V gene is TRBV3-1, the J gene TRBJ2-1; the D is unclear. The CDR3 covers 13 residues. From germline, CDR1 is LGHDT and CDR2 YNNKEL (reference sequence). V was cut by 2 bases and J by 6 bases, with 8 bases left in between. The CDR3 reads CASSQIDSNEQFF. The CDR3 DNA reads as TGTGCCAGCAGCCAAATAGACTCCAATGAGCAGTTCTTC.

V is TRBV19 and J is TRBJ2-7, with TRBD1 as a possible D gene (5 bases). Germline V gives CDR1 LNHDA, CDR2 SQIVND (reference sequence). Trimming took 5 bases from V and 2 from J, leaving 13 bases between them. There are 14 residues in the CDR3. This CDR3 reads CASSLTVWTYEQYF. CDR3 in DNA: TGTGCCAGTAGTTTGACAGTGTGGACCTACGAGCAGTACTTC.

V and J are TRBV6-2 or TRBV6-3 and TRBJ2-7; 8 bases align to TRBD1. Trimming removed 6 bases from V and 2 bases from J; junction bases left unmatched: 9. CDR1 and CDR2 (germline): MNHEY, SVGEGT. The CDR3 is 15 residues long. CDR3 protein: CASRSDREATYEQYF. As DNA, the CDR3 is TGTGCCAGCAGATCGGACAGGGAGGCTACCTACGAGCAGTACTTC.

This clonotype has just a few counts. The chain links TRBV11-2 to TRBJ2-7, with 9 bases matching TRBD1. The germline V gene has CDR1 SGHAT and CDR2 FQNNGV. The CDR3 length is 14 residues. J was trimmed by 1 base and V by 6 bases; bases with no gene match: 4. In DNA form, the CDR3 reads TGTGCCAGCAGGTTGGGACAGGGATCCTACGAGCAGTACTTC. It encodes CASRLGQGSYEQYF.

This chain uses TRBV13 with TRBJ2-7; 14 bases are shared with TRBD2. The CDR3 spans 17 residues. J was trimmed by 1 base and V by 5 bases; bases with no gene match: 7. Germline values: CDR1 PRHDT, CDR2 FYEKMQ (reference sequence). The CDR3 spells CASSQRLAGGSSYEQYF. In DNA, the CDR3 is TGTGCCAGCAGCCAAAGACTAGCGGGGGGGAGTTCCTACGAGCAGTACTTC.

The table lists this clonotype with many counts. The rearrangement uses TRBV7-9 and TRBJ2-7, with 8 bases matching TRBD2. The junction had 9 bases not matched to a gene; V was cut back by 5 bases and J by 3 bases. The CDR3 loop spans 15 amino acids. The germline CDR1 and CDR2 sequences are SEHNR and FQNEAQ (reference sequence). CDR3 DNA: TGTGCCAGCAGCAACTGGGGAGGGACTAGCTACGAGCAGTACTTC. Residues: CASSNWGGTSYEQYF.

This clonotype was seen repeatedly, ten times or more. The V gene is TRBV7-9, the J gene TRBJ2-1; 12 bases align to TRBD2. The CDR3 spans 18 residues. The germline gives CDR1 SEHNR, CDR2 FQNEAQ (reference sequence). Trimming took 4 bases from V and 8 from J; bases not matched to a gene: 15. Written as DNA, the CDR3 is TGTGCCAGCAGCTGGGGGCTAGCGGGAGGGCCCCTCAGCGATGAGCAGTTCTTC. Encoded protein: CASSWGLAGGPLSDEQFF.